This TCR beta chain was captured by sequencing in a study of cytomegalovirus exposure and HLA in healthy donors. This clone was seen a few times. The target antigen is unknown. Findings and limits, study-wide: Researchers had no immune exposure information except CMV serostatus available.

This CDR3 has 12 residues. V was pared by 3 bases and J by 8 bases, with 11 bases between. The study ran its PCR with 60 Vbeta and 13 Jbeta primers. TCRdb keeps only in-frame clones here, not all; method: immunoSEQ multiplex PCR. The data hold roughly 98,000 clones, with 62% observed a single time. This TCR derives from a woman aged 25 to 39 in good health and CMV-seropositive. This rearrangement joins TRBV5-3 to TRBJ1-2; no clear D gene. TRBV5-3 falls under the ORF class, with uncertain function. The sequencing input was PBMCs. The CDR3 DNA reads TGTGCCAGAAGCTCCTCAGGTTGGGGCTACACCTTC. Amino acids: CARSSSGWGYTF.